This passage covers 5 T cell receptor beta chains from one sample sequenced in a study of regulatory and conventional T cells in RAG deficiency. The sorted conventional CD4+ T cells were CD25-low and CD127-high, with genomic DNA sequenced. The method was immunoSEQ multiplex PCR; TCRdb's version includes in-frame clones alone and lacks a portion of them. The table shows some 35,000 clones, with more than 75% occurring only once. This sample also appeared in a second study, on regulatory T cells. That paper notes: Amplification used 52 TRBV primers and 13 TRBJ primers.

The sample taken for sequencing was CD4+ effector T cells sorted from blood. The receptor set was obtained from a human donor in good health.

The J gene is TRBJ2-1, the V gene TRBV2; D possibly corresponds to TRBD2 (6 bases). Trimming took off 6 bases at V and 6 bases at J, with 27 bases between the two ends. Per germline, CDR1 SNHLY and CDR2 FYNNEI. The CDR3 length is 18 residues. Here the CDR3 DNA reads TGTGCCAGCAGGCCTCTTTCACCAGGGTTTGGGGGACTCAATGAGCAGTTCTTC. Amino acids: CASRPLSPGFGGLNEQFF.

The J gene is TRBJ1-5, the V gene TRBV9; D is uncertain. Germline loops: CDR1 SGDLS, CDR2 YYNGEE. V shed 1 base and J shed 5 bases, with 7 bases lying between them. This CDR3 comprises 13 residues. The chain's CDR3 is CASSVSPYQPQHF. The CDR3 nucleotides read TGTGCCAGCAGCGTATCTCCCTATCAGCCCCAGCATTTT.

The chain recombines TRBV19 with TRBJ1-1; D gene uncertain. Between the trimmed V and J ends, which lost 9 bases and 0 bases, there was a span of 17 bases. CDR1 and CDR2 from the germline V gene are LNHDA and SQIVND (reference sequence). CDR3 length equals 15 residues. The CDR3 spells CASYARESLNTEAFF. The CDR3 region has the DNA TGTGCCAGCTACGCCCGCGAGTCTTTGAACACTGAAGCTTTCTTT.

V is TRBV7-2 and J is TRBJ1-3; D gene uncertain. Germline lookup yields CDR1 SGHTA and CDR2 FQGNSA. The germline V and J ends were trimmed by 5 bases and 3 bases, with 20 bases remaining between them. This CDR3 has 17 amino acids. The CDR3 loop is CASSPRGPSINGNTIYF. CDR3 DNA: TGTGCCAGCAGCCCTCGAGGACCGAGCATAAATGGAAACACCATATATTTT.

V and J are TRBV7-3 and TRBJ2-3; 9 bases align to TRBD2. Per the germline V gene, CDR1 is SGHTA and CDR2 is FQGTGA. The V and J ends lost 5 bases and 0 bases, in that order; junction bases with no gene match: 3. This CDR3 region has 15 residues. CDR3 in amino acids: CASSLAGPSTDTQYF. As DNA, the CDR3 is TGTGCCAGCAGCCTAGCGGGGCCGAGCACAGATACGCAGTATTTT. The complete variable domain, with remaining parts taken from reference TRBV7-3 and TRBJ2-3, reads GAGVSQTPSNKVTEKGKYVELRCDPISGHTALYWYRQSLGQGPEFLIYFQGTGAADDSGLPNDRFFAVRPEGSVSTLKIQRTERGDSAVYLCASSLAGPSTDTQYFGPGTRLTVL.